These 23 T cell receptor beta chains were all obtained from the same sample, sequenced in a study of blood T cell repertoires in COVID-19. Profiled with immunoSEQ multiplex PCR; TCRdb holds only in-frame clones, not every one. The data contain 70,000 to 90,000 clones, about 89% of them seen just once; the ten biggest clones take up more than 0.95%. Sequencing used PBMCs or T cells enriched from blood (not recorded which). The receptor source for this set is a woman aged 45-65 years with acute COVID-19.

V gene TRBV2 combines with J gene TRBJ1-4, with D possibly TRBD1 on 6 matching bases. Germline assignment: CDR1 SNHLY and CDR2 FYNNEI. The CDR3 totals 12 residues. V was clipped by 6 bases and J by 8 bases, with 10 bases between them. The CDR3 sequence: CASRQGGEKLFF. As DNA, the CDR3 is TGTGCCAGCAGACAGGGCGGAGAAAAACTGTTTTTT.

The CDR3 sequence is CASRTAGGMDTIYF. CDR3 coding DNA: TGTGCCAGCAGAACCGCAGGGGGCATGGACACCATATATTTT. V is TRBV28 and J is TRBJ1-3, with 8 nucleotides matching TRBD1. V lost 6 bases, J lost 8 bases, and 9 bases stayed unmatched. CDR1 and CDR2 from the germline V gene are MDHEN and SYDVKM. The CDR3 covers 14 residues.

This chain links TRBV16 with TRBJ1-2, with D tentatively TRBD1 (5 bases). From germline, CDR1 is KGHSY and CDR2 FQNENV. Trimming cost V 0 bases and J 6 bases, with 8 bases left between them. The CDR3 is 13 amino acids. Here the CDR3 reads CASSQSGQDGYTF. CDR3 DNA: TGTGCCAGCAGCCAATCGGGGCAGGATGGCTACACCTTC.

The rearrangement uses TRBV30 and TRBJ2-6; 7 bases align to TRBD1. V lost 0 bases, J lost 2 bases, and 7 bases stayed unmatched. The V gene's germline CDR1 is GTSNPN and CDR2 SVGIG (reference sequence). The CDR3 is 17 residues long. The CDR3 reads CAWSVGQGVAGANVLTF. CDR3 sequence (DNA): TGTGCCTGGAGTGTTGGGCAGGGGGTCGCTGGGGCCAACGTCCTGACTTTC.

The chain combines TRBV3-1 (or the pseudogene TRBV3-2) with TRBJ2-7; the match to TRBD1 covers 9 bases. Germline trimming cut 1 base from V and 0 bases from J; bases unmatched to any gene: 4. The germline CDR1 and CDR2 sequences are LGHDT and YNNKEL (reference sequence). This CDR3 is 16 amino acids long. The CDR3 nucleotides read TGTGCCAGCAGCCAAGTGGGGACAGGGAGCTCCTACGAGCAGTACTTC. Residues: CASSQVGTGSSYEQYF.

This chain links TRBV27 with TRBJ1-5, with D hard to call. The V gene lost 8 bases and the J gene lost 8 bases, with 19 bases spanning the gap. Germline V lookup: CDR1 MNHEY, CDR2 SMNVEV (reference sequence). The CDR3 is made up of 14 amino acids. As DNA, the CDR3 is TGTGCCAGCCGCCCCCGCATGGGGAGAGAGCCCCAGCATTTT. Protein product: CASRPRMGREPQHF.

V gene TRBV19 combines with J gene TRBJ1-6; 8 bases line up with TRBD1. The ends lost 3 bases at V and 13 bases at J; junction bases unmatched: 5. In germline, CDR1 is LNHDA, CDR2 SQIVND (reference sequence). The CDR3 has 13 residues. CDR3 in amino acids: CASSIPDREPLHF. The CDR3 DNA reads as TGTGCCAGTAGTATCCCGGACAGGGAGCCCCTCCACTTT.

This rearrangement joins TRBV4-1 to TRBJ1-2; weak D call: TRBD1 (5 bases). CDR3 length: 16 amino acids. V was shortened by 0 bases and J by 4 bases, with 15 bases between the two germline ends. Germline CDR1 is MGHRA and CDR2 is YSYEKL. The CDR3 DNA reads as TGCGCCAGCAGCCAAGATCTGTCAGGGATTGTCTATGGCTACACCTTC. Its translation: CASSQDLSGIVYGYTF.

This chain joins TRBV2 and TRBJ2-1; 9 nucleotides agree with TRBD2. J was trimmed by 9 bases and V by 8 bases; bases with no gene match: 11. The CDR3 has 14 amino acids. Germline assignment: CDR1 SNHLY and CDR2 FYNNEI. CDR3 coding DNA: TGTGCCAGCGCACGGGGTAGCGGGAGCAGTGAGCAGTTCTTC. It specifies CASARGSGSSEQFF.

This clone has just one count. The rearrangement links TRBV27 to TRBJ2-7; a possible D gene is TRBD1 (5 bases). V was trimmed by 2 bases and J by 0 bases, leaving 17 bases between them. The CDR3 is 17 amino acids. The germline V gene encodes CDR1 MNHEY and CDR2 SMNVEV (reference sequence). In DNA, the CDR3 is TGTGCCAGCAGTTTACTACCGACAGAAAGAAGCTCCTACGAGCAGTACTTC. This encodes CASSLLPTERSSYEQYF.

In DNA, the CDR3 is TGTGCCAGCAGCTTAGGTCTGTTTGGGCTAGCGGGGACCTACAATGAGCAGTTCTTC. Its protein product is CASSLGLFGLAGTYNEQFF. J is TRBJ2-1 and V is TRBV7-2; 9 bases are shared with TRBD2. Per the germline V gene, CDR1 is SGHTA and CDR2 is FQGNSA. The CDR3 runs to 19 residues. V lost 1 base, J lost 2 bases, and 12 bases stayed unmatched.

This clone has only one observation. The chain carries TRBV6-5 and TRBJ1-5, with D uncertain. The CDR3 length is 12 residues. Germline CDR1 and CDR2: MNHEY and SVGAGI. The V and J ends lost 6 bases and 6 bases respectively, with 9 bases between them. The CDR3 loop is CASRLGPQPQHF. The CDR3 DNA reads TGTGCCAGCAGACTAGGGCCTCAGCCCCAGCATTTT.

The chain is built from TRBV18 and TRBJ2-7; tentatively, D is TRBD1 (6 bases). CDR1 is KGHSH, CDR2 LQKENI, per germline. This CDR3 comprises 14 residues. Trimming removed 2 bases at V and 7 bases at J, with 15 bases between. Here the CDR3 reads CASSPRDTTGEQYF. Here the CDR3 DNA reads TGTGCCAGCTCACCAAGGGACACTACTGGGGAGCAGTACTTC.

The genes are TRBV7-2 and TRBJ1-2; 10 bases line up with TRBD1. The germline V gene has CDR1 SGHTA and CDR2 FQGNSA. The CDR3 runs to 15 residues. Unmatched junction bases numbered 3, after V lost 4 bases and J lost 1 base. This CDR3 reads CASSYGQGVNYGYTF. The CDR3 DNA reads TGTGCCAGCAGCTACGGACAGGGGGTTAACTATGGCTACACCTTC.

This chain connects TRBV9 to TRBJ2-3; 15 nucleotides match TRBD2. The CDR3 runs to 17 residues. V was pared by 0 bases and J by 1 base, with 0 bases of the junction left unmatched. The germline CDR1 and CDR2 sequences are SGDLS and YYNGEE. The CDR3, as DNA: TGTGCCAGCAGCGTAGGGACTAGCGGGAGGGGCACAGATACGCAGTATTTT. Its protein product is CASSVGTSGRGTDTQYF.

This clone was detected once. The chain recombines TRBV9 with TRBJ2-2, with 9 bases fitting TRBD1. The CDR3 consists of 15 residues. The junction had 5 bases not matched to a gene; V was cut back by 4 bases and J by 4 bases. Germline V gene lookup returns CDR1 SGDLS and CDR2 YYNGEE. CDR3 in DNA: TGTGCCAGCAGCCTAGGACAGGGGAGCACCGGGGAGCTGTTTTTT. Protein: CASSLGQGSTGELFF. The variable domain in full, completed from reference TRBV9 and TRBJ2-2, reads DSGVTQTPKHLITATGQRVTLRCSPRSGDLSVYWYQQSLDQGLQFLIQYYNGEERAKGNILERFSAQQFPDLHSELNLSSLELGDSALYFCASSLGQGSTGELFFGEGSRLTVL.

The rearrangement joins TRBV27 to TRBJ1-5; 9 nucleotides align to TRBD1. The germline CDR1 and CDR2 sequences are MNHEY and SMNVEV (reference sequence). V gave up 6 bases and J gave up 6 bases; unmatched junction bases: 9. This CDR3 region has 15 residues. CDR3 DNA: TGTGCCAGCAGGCTACAGGGGGCGGGCGGTCAGCCCCAGCATTTT. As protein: CASRLQGAGGQPQHF.

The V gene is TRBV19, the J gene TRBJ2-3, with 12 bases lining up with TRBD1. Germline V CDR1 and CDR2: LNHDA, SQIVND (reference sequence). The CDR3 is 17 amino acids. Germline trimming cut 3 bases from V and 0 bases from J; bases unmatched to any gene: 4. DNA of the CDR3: TGTGCCAGTAGTATGGGGACAGGGGGCCAAAGCACAGATACGCAGTATTTT. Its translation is CASSMGTGGQSTDTQYF.

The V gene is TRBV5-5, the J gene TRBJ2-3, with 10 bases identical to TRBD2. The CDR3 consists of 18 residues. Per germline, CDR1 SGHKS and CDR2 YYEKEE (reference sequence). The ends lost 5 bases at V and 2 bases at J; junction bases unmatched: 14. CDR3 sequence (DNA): TGTGCCAGCAGTCAGCCGGCTAGCGGGAGAGCAATCACAGATACGCAGTATTTT. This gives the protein CASSQPASGRAITDTQYF.

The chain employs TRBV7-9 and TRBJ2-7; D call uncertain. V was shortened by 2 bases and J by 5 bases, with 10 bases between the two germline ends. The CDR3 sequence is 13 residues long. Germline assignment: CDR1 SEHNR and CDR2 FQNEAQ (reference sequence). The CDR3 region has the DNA TGTGCCAGCAGCTTACGAGTTCTGGACGAGCAGTACTTC. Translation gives CASSLRVLDEQYF.

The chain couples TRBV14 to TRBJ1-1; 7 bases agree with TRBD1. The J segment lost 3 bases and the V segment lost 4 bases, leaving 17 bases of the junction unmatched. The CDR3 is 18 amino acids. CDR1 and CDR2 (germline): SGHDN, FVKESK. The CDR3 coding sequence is TGTGCCAGCAGCCCTCAGAGGAGGGGGCCGCGGTTTGACACTGAAGCTTTCTTT. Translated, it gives CASSPQRRGPRFDTEAFF.

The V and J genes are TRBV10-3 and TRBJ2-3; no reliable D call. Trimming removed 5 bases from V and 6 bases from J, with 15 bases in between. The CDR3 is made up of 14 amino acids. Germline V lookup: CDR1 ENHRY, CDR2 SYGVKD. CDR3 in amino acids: CAISRTGSVDTQYF. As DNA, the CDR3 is TGTGCCATCAGTAGAACTGGTTCGGTGGATACGCAGTATTTT.

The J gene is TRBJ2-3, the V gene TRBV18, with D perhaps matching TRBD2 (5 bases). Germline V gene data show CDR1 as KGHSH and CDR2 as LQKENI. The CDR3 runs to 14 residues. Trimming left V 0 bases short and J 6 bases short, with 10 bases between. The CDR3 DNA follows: TGTGCCAGCTCACCACCCAGTTCGGGGGATACGCAGTATTTT. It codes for CASSPPSSGDTQYF.